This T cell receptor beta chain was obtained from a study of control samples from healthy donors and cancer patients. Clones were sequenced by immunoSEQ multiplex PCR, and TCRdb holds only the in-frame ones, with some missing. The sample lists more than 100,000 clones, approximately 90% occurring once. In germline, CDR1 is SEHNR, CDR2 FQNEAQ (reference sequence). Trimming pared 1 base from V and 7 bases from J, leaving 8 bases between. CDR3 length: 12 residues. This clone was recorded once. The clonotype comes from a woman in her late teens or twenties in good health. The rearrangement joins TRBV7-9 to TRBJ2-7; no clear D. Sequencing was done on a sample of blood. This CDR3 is CASSLVVGEQYF. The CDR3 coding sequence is TGTGCCAGCAGCTTAGTAGTGGGGGAGCAGTACTTC.